This T cell receptor (beta chain) was recovered during a study of T cells in Graves' hyperthyroidism and ophthalmopathy. General study findings and limits: Blood shared most expanded thyroid clonotypes above 0.001.

Remarks on this clonotype: Its cognate antigen is unknown.

Under 3 months was the duration of disease in ophthalmopathy patients, who also had a Clinical Activity Score of at least 3 and a NOSPECS grade of at least 4. Uncontrolled infection, other autoimmune disease, pregnancy or lactation disqualified patients from enrolment. The source of the PBMCs was 10 ml of fresh peripheral blood. TCR beta CDR3 region amplification was performed from RNA transcripts. In the first-round RT-PCR of the TCR CDR3, the HTBI primer set was used. TCRdb re-called the multiplex PCR reads with MiXCR, one entry per CDR3 protein. Of over 500,000 distinct CDR3 sequences in the sample, 16% are singletons; the top ten hold 29%. The specimen sequenced was blood. This sequence was found in a woman in her twenties or thirties with Graves' ophthalmopathy.

CDR3 sequence: CASSRGGLRYGYTF. CDR3 DNA sequence: TGTGCCAGTAGTAGAGGGGGATTACGCTATGGCTACACCTTC. The V call is TRBV19, the J call TRBJ1-2, with D possibly TRBD1 on 6 matching bases. V dropped 4 bases and J dropped 4 bases, with 13 bases sitting between them. The V gene's germline CDR1 is LNHDA and CDR2 SQIVND (reference sequence). The CDR3 has 14 residues.